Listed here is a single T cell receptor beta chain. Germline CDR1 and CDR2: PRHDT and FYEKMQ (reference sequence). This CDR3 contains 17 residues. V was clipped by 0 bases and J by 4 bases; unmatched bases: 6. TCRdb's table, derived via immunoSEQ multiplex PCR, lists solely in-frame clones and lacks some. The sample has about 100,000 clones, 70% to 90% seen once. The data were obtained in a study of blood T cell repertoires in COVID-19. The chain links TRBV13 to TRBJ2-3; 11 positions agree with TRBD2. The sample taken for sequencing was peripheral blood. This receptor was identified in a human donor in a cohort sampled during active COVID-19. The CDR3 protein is CASSLGLSGGASDTQYF. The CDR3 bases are TGTGCCAGCAGCTTAGGCCTTAGCGGGGGGGCCTCAGATACGCAGTATTTT. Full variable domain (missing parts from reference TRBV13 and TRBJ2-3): AAGVIQSPRHLIKEKRETATLKCYPIPRHDTVYWYQQGPGQDPQFLISFYEKMQSDKGSIPDRFSAQQFSDYHSELNMSSLELGDSALYFCASSLGLSGGASDTQYFGPGTRLTVL.